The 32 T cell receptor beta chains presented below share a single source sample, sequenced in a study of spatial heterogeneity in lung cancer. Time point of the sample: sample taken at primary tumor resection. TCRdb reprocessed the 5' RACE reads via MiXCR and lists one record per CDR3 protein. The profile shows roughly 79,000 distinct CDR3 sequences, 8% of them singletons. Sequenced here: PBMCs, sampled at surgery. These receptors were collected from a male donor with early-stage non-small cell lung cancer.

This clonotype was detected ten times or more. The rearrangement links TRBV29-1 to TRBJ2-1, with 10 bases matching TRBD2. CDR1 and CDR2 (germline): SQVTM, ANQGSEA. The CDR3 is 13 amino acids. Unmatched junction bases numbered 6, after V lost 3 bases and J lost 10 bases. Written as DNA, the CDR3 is TGCAGCGTTGAGGTAGCGGGAGGCTGGGAGCAGTTCTTC. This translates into CSVEVAGGWEQFF.

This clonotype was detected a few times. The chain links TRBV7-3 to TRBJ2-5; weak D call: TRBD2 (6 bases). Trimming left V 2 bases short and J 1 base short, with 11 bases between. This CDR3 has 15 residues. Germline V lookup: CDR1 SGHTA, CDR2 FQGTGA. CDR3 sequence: CASSLLGGAQETQYF. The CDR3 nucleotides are TGTGCCAGCAGCTTATTGGGCGGGGCCCAAGAGACCCAGTACTTC. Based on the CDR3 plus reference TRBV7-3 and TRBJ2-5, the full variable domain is GAGVSQTPSNKVTEKGKYVELRCDPISGHTALYWYRQSLGQGPEFLIYFQGTGAADDSGLPNDRFFAVRPEGSVSTLKIQRTERGDSAVYLCASSLLGGAQETQYFGPGTRLLVL.

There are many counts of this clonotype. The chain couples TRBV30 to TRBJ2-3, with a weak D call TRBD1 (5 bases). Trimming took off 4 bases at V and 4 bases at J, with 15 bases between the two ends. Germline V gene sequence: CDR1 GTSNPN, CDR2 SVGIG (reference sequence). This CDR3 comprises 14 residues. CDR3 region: CAWKGLSSPDTQYF. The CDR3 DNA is TGTGCCTGGAAGGGGTTGTCCAGTCCAGATACGCAGTATTTT.

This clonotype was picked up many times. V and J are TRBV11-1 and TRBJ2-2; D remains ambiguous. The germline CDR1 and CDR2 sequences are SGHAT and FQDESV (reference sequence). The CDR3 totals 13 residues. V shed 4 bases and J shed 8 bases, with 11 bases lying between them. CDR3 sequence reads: CASSSRVAGELFF. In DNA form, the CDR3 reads TGTGCCAGCAGCTCGCGAGTAGCTGGGGAGCTGTTTTTT.

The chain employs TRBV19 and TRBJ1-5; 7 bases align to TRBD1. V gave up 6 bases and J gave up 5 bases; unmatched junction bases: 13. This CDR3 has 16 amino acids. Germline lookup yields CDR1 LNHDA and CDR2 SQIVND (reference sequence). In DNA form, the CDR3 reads TGTGCCAGTAGCCAGGAGGGACAGCTAATTGATCAGCCCCAGCATTTT. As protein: CASSQEGQLIDQPQHF.

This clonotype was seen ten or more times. The CDR3 loop reads CASSLAGGPSEQYF. As DNA, the CDR3 is TGTGCCAGCAGCTTGGCGGGAGGGCCCAGCGAGCAGTACTTC. J is TRBJ2-7 and V is TRBV5-4; 8 positions agree with TRBD2. The germline CDR1 and CDR2 sequences are SGHNT and YYREEE (reference sequence). The CDR3 covers 14 residues. The J segment lost 6 bases and the V segment lost 0 bases, leaving 5 bases of the junction unmatched.

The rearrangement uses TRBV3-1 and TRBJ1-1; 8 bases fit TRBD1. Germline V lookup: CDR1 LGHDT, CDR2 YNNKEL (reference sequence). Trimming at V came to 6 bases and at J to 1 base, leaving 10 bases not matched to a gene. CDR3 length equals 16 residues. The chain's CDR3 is CASRPSGGGGNTEAFF. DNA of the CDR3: TGTGCCAGCAGACCGTCAGGGGGCGGCGGGAACACTGAAGCTTTCTTT. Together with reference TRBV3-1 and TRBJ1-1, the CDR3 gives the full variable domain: DTAVSQTPKYLVTQMGNDKSIKCEQNLGHDTMYWYKQDSKKFLKIMFSYNNKELIINETVPNRFSPKSPDKAHLNLHINSLELGDSAVYFCASRPSGGGGNTEAFFGQGTRLTVV.

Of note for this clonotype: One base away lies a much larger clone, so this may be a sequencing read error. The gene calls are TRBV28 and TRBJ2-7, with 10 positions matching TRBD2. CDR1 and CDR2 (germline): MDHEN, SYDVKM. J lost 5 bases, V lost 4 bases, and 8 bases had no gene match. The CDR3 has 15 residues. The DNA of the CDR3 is TGTGCCAGCAGTTCCCTAGCGGGAGCCAGAAACGAGCAGTACTTC. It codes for CASSSLAGARNEQYF.

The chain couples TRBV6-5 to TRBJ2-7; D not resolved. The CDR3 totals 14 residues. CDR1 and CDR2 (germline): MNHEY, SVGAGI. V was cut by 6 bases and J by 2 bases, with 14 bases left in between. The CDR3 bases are TGTGCCAGCAGGATAGGCTGGGCCGCCTACGAGCAGTACTTC. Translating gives CASRIGWAAYEQYF.

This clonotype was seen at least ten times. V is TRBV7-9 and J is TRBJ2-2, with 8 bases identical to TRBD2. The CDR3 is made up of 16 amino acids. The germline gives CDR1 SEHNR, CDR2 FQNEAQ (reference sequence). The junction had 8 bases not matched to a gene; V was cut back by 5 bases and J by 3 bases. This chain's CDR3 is CASSLLPGGDTGELFF. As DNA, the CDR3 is TGTGCCAGCAGCCTCCTCCCGGGGGGGGACACCGGGGAGCTGTTTTTT. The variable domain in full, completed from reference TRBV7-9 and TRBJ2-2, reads DTGVSQNPRHKITKRGQNVTFRCDPISEHNRLYWYRQTLGQGPEFLTYFQNEAQLEKSRLLSDRFSAERPKGSFSTLEIQRTEQGDSAMYLCASSLLPGGDTGELFFGEGSRLTVL.

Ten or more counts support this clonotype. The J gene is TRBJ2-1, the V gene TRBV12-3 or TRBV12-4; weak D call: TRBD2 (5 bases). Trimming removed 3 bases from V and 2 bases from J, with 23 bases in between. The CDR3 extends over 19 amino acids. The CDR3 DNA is TGTGCCAGCAGTTTTGTTTCGGGGTCGTCTAGCTTAGCCTACAATGAGCAGTTCTTC. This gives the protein CASSFVSGSSSLAYNEQFF.

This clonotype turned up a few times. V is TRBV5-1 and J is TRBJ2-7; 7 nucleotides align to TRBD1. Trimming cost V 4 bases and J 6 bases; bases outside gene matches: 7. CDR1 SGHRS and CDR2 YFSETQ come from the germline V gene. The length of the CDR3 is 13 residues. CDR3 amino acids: CASSRGHKGEQYF. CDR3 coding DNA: TGCGCCAGCAGCAGGGGGCATAAGGGCGAGCAGTACTTC.

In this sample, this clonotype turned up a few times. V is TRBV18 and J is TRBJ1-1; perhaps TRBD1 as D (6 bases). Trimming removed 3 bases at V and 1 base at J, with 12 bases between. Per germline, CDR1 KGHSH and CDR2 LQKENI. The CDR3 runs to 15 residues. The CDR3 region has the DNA TGTGCCAGCTCACCTACACAGGGCGAGAACACTGAAGCTTTCTTT. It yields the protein CASSPTQGENTEAFF. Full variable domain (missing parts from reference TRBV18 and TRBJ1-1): NAGVMQNPRHLVRRRGQEARLRCSPMKGHSHVYWYRQLPEEGLKFMVYLQKENIIDESGMPKERFSAEFPKEGPSILRIQQVVRGDSAAYFCASSPTQGENTEAFFGQGTRLTVV.

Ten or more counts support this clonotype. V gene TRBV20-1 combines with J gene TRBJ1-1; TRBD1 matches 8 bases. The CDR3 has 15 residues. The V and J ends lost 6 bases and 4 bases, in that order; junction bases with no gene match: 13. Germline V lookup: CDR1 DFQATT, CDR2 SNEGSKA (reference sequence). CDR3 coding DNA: TGCAGTGCCAAGCGCGGAGGACAGGGACGCACTGAAGCTTTCTTT. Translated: CSAKRGGQGRTEAFF.

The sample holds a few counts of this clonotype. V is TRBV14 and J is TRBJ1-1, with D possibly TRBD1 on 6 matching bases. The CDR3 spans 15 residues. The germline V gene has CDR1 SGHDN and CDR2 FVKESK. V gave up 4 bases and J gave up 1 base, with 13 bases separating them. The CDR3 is CASSPTPGQNTEAFF. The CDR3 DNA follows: TGTGCCAGCAGCCCTACCCCGGGACAGAACACTGAAGCTTTCTTT.

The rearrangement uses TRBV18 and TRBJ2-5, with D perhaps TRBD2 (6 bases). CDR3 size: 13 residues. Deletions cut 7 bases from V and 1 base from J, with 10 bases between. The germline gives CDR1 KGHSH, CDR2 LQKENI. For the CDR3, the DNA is TGTGCCAGCTTAGCGGAGCCCCAAGAGACCCAGTACTTC. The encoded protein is CASLAEPQETQYF.

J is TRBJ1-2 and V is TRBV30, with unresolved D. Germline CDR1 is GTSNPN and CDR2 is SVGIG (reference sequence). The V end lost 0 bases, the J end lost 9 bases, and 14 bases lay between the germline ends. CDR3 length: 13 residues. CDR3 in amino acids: CAWSVRRSERYTF. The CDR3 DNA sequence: TGTGCCTGGAGTGTACGACGGTCCGAGCGCTACACCTTC. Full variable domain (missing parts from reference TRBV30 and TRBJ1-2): SQTIHQWPATLVQPVGSPLSLECTVEGTSNPNLYWYRQAAGRGLQLLFYSVGIGQISSEVPQNLSASRPQDRQFILSSKKLLLSDSGFYLCAWSVRRSERYTFGSGTRLTVV.

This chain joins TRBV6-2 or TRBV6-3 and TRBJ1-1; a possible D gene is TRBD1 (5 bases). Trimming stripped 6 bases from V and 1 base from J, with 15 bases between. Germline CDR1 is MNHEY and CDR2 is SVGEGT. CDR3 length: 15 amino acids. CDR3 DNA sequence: TGTGCCAGCAGACTTTTGGGCGGACAGAACACTGAAGCTTTCTTT. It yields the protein CASRLLGGQNTEAFF.

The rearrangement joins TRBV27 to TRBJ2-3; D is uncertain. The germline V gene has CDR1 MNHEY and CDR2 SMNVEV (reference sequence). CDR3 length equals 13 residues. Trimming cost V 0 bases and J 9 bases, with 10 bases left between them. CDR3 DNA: TGTGCCAGCAGTTTATCCTCCTATGTAACGCAGTATTTT. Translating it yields CASSLSSYVTQYF.

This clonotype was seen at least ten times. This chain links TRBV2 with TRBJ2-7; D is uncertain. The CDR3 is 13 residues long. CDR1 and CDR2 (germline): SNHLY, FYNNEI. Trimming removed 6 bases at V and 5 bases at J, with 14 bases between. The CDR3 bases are TGTGCCAGCAGACCCCCAGGACCTGACGAGCAGTACTTC. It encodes CASRPPGPDEQYF.

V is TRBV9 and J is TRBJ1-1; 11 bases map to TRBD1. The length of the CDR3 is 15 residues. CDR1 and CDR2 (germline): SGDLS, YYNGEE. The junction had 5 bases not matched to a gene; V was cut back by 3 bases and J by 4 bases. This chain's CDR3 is CASSEPDRGPTEAFF. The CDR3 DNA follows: TGTGCCAGCAGCGAGCCGGACAGGGGGCCCACTGAAGCTTTCTTT.

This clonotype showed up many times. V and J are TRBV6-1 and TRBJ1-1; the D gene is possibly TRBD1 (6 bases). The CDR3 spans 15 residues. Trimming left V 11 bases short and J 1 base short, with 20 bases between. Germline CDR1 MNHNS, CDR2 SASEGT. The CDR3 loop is CALRGGRDRNTEAFF. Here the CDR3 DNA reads TGTGCCCTTAGGGGGGGGCGAGACCGGAACACTGAAGCTTTCTTT.

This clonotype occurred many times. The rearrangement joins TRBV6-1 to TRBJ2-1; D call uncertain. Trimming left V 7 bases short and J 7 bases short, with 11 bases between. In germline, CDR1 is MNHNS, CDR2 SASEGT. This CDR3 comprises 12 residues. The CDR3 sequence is CASMVRTNEQFF. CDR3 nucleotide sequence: TGTGCCAGCATGGTCAGGACGAATGAGCAGTTCTTC.

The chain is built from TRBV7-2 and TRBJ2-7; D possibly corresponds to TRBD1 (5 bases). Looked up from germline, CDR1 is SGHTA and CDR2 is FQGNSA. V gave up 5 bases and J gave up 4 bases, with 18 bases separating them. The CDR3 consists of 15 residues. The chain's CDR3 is CASSHPSQGPYEQYF. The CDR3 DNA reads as TGTGCCAGCAGCCACCCGAGCCAGGGTCCATACGAGCAGTACTTC.

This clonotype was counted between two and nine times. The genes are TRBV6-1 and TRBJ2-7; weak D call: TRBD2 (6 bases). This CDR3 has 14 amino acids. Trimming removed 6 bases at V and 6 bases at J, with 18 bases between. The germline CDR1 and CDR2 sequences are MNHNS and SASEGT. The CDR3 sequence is CASSMEGGQSEQYF. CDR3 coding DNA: TGTGCCAGCAGCATGGAGGGAGGCCAGAGCGAGCAGTACTTC.

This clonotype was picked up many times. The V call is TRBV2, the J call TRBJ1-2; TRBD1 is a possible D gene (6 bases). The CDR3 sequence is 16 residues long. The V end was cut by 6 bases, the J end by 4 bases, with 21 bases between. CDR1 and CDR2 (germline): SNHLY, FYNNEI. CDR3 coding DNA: TGTGCCAGCAGGGAAAACAGGGAGATGAGAATCTATGGCTACACCTTC. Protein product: CASRENREMRIYGYTF. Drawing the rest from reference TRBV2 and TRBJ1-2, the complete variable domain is EPEVTQTPSHQVTQMGQEVILRCVPISNHLYFYWYRQILGQKVEFLVSFYNNEISEKSEIFDDQFSVERPDGSNFTLKIRSTKLEDSAMYFCASRENREMRIYGYTFGSGTRLTVV.

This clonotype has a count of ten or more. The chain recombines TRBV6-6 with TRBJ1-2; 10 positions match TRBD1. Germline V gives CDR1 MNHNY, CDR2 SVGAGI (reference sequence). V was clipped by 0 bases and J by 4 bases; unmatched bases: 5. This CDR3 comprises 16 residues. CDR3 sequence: CASSYSRDRGSYGYTF. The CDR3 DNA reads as TGTGCCAGCAGTTACTCCCGGGACAGGGGAAGCTATGGCTACACCTTC.

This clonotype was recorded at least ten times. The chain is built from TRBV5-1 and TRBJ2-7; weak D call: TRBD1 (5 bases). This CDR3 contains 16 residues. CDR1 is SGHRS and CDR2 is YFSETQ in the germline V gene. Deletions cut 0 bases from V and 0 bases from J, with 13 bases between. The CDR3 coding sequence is TGCGCCAGCAGCTTGGATCCTGACAGAAGCTCCTACGAGCAGTACTTC. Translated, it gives CASSLDPDRSSYEQYF. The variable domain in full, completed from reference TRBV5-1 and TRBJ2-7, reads KAGVTQTPRYLIKTRGQQVTLSCSPISGHRSVSWYQQTPGQGLQFLFEYFSETQRNKGNFPGRFSGRQFSNSRSEMNVSTLELGDSALYLCASSLDPDRSSYEQYFGPGTRLTVT.

The CDR3: CASSLRGTGVSNQPQHF. As DNA, the CDR3 is TGTGCCAGCAGCCTCAGGGGAACGGGAGTGAGCAATCAGCCCCAGCATTTT. The chain has TRBV7-2 and TRBJ1-5, with D possibly TRBD1 on 6 matching bases. The V end lost 5 bases, the J end lost 1 base, and 18 bases lay between the germline ends. Germline lookup yields CDR1 SGHTA and CDR2 FQGNSA. The CDR3 sequence is 17 residues long.

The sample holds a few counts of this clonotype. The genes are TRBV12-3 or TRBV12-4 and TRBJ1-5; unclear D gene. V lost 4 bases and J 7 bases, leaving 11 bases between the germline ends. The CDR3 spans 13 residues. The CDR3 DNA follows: TGTGCCAGCAGTTCCCTTTTGGGGCAGCCCCAGCATTTT. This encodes CASSSLLGQPQHF.

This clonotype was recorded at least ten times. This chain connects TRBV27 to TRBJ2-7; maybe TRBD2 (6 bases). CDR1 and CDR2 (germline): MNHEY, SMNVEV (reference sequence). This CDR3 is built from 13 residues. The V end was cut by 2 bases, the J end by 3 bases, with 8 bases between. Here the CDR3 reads CASSLTGDYEQYF. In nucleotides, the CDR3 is TGTGCCAGCAGTTTAACGGGGGACTACGAGCAGTACTTC.

CDR3 nucleotide sequence: TGTGCCAGCAGCCTCCGTTGGGACTCCTACGAGCAGTACTTC. Translated: CASSLRWDSYEQYF. The genes are TRBV6-5 and TRBJ2-7; no clear D. The CDR3 has 14 amino acids. The germline CDR1 and CDR2 sequences are MNHEY and SVGAGI. V gave up 6 bases and J gave up 0 bases, with 12 bases separating them.